This T cell receptor (beta chain) was sequenced in a study of neurological immune-mediated disorders. Study-wide results and caveats: Patients with HTLV-1-associated myelopathy showed the most TCR clonal expansion. Those with multiple sclerosis showed the least, falling below healthy controls. Neither clinical nor MRI features were associated with the multiple sclerosis repertoire cluster.

Trimming at V came to 7 bases and at J to 8 bases, leaving 11 bases not matched to a gene. The germline V gene has CDR1 ENHRY and CDR2 SYGVKD. The CDR3 runs to 14 residues. This clonotype was recorded at least ten times. What it recognizes is unknown. Where libraries were unsorted, they were derived from 2 million PBMCs stored at -80 degrees C. The method for making cDNA was 5'RACE, and it used 10-nucleotide random UMIs. Each CDR3 protein is one row after TCRdb ran MiXCR on the 5' RACE reads. The data hold under 75,000 distinct CDR3 sequences, with approximately 3.4% observed a single time. The TCR sequence derives from a woman aged 45-60 years with multiple sclerosis. The sequenced material came from PBMCs. V usage is TRBV10-3 and J usage is TRBJ2-1; 7 positions match TRBD2. The CDR3 region is CAIKHGRERYEQFF. As DNA, the CDR3 is TGTGCCATCAAACATGGGCGGGAGAGGTATGAGCAGTTCTTC.